A selection of T cell receptor beta chains follows, all from one sample in a study of identical twins. TCRdb independently ran MiXCR on the 5' RACE reads; one entry per CDR3 protein. Of 500,000 to 600,000 distinct CDR3 sequences listed, 22% are singletons. A further study also used this sample, focusing on T cells expressing NK-cell markers.

Source material: CD4+ T cells sorted from blood. All receptors derive from a woman younger than 35 in good health. Both conserved end residues are part of each CDR3. D genes are given only for firm matches. Clone size is shown for a subset of rows, as once, few, many or a class of expanded clone.

D gene	clone size	V gene	J gene	CDR3 DNA	CDR3 protein
TRBD1	.	TRBV11-1	TRBJ2-6	TGTGCCAGCAGCACTTGGACAGGGGTCCCCTCTGGGGCCAACGTCCTGACTTTC	CASSTWTGVPSGANVLTF
.	few	TRBV5-1	TRBJ2-6	TGCGCCAGCAGCTCTGGACGGAGCTCTGGGGCCAACGTCCTGACTTTC	CASSSGRSSGANVLTF
.	.	TRBV7-3	TRBJ2-1	TGTGCCAGCAGCCCCTCAAAAGACAATGAGCAGTTCTTC	CASSPSKDNEQFF
.	many	TRBV7-2	TRBJ1-1	TGTGCCAGCAGCATGGGGGCCACTACTGCTTTCTTT	CASSMGATTAFF
TRBD2	once	TRBV20-1	TRBJ2-3	TGCAGTGCCGCGGGACTACCGACTACCGATACGCAGTATTTT	CSAAGLPTTDTQYF
TRBD2	few	TRBV12-3/TRBV12-4	TRBJ2-7	TGTGCCAGCAGTTTAAGCCTAGCGGGAGAGTCCTACGAGCAGTACTTC	CASSLSLAGESYEQYF
TRBD1	.	TRBV7-9	TRBJ1-6	TGTGCCACAGTAAGGGAGCGGACAGGGGTAAATTCACCCCTCCACTTT	CATVRERTGVNSPLHF
.	many	TRBV5-5	TRBJ1-2	TGTGCCAGCAGCTTCGCATTAGTTCTGGGCTACACCTTC	CASSFALVLGYTF
.	few	TRBV20-1	TRBJ2-7	TGCAGTGCCATTCCTCGGGTTTCGTACGAGCAGTACTTC	CSAIPRVSYEQYF
.	few	TRBV5-1	TRBJ1-4	TGCGCCAGCAGCTTGGTGGTGGGTGCGACTAATGAAAAACTGTTTTTT	CASSLVVGATNEKLFF
TRBD2	.	TRBV2	TRBJ2-1	TGTGCCAGCAGTGCGGTTAGCGGGGGCCCGGGACACTTCTTC	CASSAVSGGPGHFF